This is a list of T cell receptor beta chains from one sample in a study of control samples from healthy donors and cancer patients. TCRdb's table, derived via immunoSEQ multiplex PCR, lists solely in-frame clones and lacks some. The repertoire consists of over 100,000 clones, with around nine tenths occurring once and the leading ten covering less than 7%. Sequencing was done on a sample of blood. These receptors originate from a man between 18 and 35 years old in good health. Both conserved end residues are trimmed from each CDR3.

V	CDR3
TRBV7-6	ASRVGLANTDTQY
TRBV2	AVKGGLAGANVLT
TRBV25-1	ASSPGGWTYEQY
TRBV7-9	ASSRTENEQF
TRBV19	ASSIPGLRLGPQH
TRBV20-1	SASRDRPYEQY
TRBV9	ASSGTQETQY
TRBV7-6	ASSSARGSNTGELF
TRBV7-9	ASSAFQGTYNSPLH
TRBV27	ASSLHRGLLDEQF
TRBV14	ASSQESGNFWGQVNTEAF
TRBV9	ASSVEQVHGLHGYT
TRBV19	ASKRATGELF
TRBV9	ASSVGSGGNQETQY
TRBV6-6	ASSRQGPGLAGGHTKETQY
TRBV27	ASSDRPGLNEKLF
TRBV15	ASSDGRNQPQH
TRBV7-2	ASSSGLAGGHNEQF
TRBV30	ACAGKNTDTQY
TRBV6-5	ASSSRTGDEKLF
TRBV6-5	ASHDRYNQPQH
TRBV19	ASSIDQAGSSYEQY
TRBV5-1	ASSLAGQNTGELF